The next 7 T cell receptor beta chains were all read from a single sample in a study of Ad26.COV2.S vaccination and SARS-CoV-2 variants. The table came from immunoSEQ multiplex PCR; TCRdb's copy has only in-frame clones and leaves some out. This table has around 500,000 clones, roughly nine tenths appearing once. The treatment denotes: about 20 received Ad26.COV2.S at low or high dose, single or two shots; several received placebo; per-sample allocation not given. On day 63 after the first injection, vaccine and placebo recipients gave samples. The sample consisted of peripheral blood, taken in a trial of Ad26.COV2.S vaccine versus placebo. The receptors here all came from a person aged 18 to 65 who received the Ad26.COV2.S COVID-19 vaccine or a placebo.

V usage is TRBV29-1 and J usage is TRBJ2-2, with 10 bases lining up with TRBD1. The CDR3 loop spans 17 amino acids. V gave up 5 bases and J gave up 6 bases; unmatched junction bases: 15. Germline CDR1 reads SQVTM; CDR2 reads ANQGSEA. The CDR3 sequence is CSVSGERDRGYAGELFF. The CDR3 coding sequence is TGCAGCGTTAGTGGGGAAAGGGACAGGGGTTATGCCGGGGAGCTGTTTTTT.

This chain links TRBV7-9 with TRBJ1-3; no clear D gene. This CDR3 region has 13 residues. V was clipped by 6 bases and J by 1 base, with 7 bases between them. Per germline, CDR1 SEHNR and CDR2 FQNEAQ (reference sequence). As DNA, the CDR3 is TGTGCCAGCAGGACAATATCTGGAAACACCATATATTTT. Protein: CASRTISGNTIYF.

V is TRBV9 and J is TRBJ2-1; 12 bases are shared with TRBD2. The germline V gene has CDR1 SGDLS and CDR2 YYNGEE. The CDR3 has 21 amino acids. V gave up 1 base and J gave up 4 bases; unmatched junction bases: 18. In DNA, the CDR3 is TGTGCCAGCAGCGTACTGCCCCCGGGACTAGCGGGCCCCCCCGCTTACAATGAGCAGTTCTTC. The encoded protein is CASSVLPPGLAGPPAYNEQFF.

Worth noting for this clone: Other nucleotide sequences from this sample produce the same CDR3. This sequence joins TRBV15 and TRBJ1-6, with TRBD1 matching over 7 bases. This CDR3 is 13 amino acids long. The junction had 3 bases not matched to a gene; V was cut back by 8 bases and J by 5 bases. Germline lookup yields CDR1 LNHNV and CDR2 YYDKDF (reference sequence). CDR3 protein: CATSDRDNSPLHF. The CDR3 nucleotides are TGTGCCACCTCTGACAGGGATAATTCACCCCTCCACTTT. Filled out from reference TRBV15 and TRBJ1-6, the complete variable domain reads DAMVIQNPRYQVTQFGKPVTLSCSQTLNHNVMYWYQQKSSQAPKLLFHYYDKDFNNEADTPDNFQSRRPNTSFCFLDIRSPGLGDTAMYLCATSDRDNSPLHFGNGTRLTVT.

The genes are TRBV6-5 and TRBJ1-1, with TRBD1 matching 9 bases. V dropped 5 bases and J dropped 5; count of bases not matched to a gene: 6. Looked up from germline, CDR1 is MNHEY and CDR2 is SVGAGI. The CDR3 length is 14 residues. As DNA, the CDR3 is TGTGCCAGCAGTCCGGACAGGGGCCATACTGAAGCTTTCTTT. Protein product: CASSPDRGHTEAFF.

This chain uses TRBV4-1 with TRBJ2-4, with D perhaps being TRBD1 or TRBD2 (6 bases each). Germline-derived CDR1 and CDR2 are MGHRA and YSYEKL. The CDR3 runs to 18 residues. V was clipped by 0 bases and J by 1 base, with 16 bases between them. CDR3 in amino acids: CASSQDKNGGYAKNIQYF. The CDR3 region has the DNA TGCGCCAGCAGCCAAGATAAGAACGGGGGCTACGCCAAAAACATTCAGTACTTC.

The chain links TRBV27 to TRBJ1-1; no clear D gene. Germline CDR1 and CDR2: MNHEY and SMNVEV (reference sequence). CDR3 length: 13 amino acids. Trimming shortened V by 2 bases and J by 5 bases, and 9 bases separated the two germline ends. The CDR3 DNA is TGTGCCAGCAGTTTAGCGGGATTTACTGAAGCTTTCTTT. Translation gives CASSLAGFTEAFF.